Shown below are 24 T cell receptor beta chains from a single sample sequenced in a study of high-grade serous ovarian cancer treatment subgroups. Data came from immunoSEQ multiplex PCR; TCRdb stores just in-frame clones and leaves some out. Of about 4,400 clones listed, more than 70% were seen once; the top ten hold approximately 5.7%. The tumor samples were collected prior to definitive surgery or chemotherapy. Sequenced: tumor tissue. These receptors all stem from a human donor with high-grade serous ovarian cancer.

This clone was recorded a few times. The genes are TRBV28 and TRBJ1-1, with a weak D call TRBD1 (6 bases). V lost 7 bases and J 1 base, leaving 16 bases between the germline ends. The CDR3 loop spans 15 amino acids. CDR1 is MDHEN, CDR2 SYDVKM, per germline. CDR3 region: CASKVLGGRNTEAFF. In DNA form, the CDR3 reads TGTGCCAGCAAGGTATTAGGGGGTAGGAACACTGAAGCTTTCTTT.

This clone is termed medium-sized. The V and J genes are TRBV4-1 and TRBJ2-7, with 8 positions matching TRBD2. The CDR3 has 14 residues. CDR1 and CDR2 (germline): MGHRA, YSYEKL. J gave up 2 bases and V 4 bases, and 4 bases lay outside the gene matches. Here the CDR3 reads CASSLTSGTYEQYF. The CDR3 bases are TGCGCCAGCAGCCTTACTAGCGGCACCTACGAGCAGTACTTC.

The CDR3 coding sequence is TGTGCCAGCAGCCCCGGGACTAGCGGGGGGATGGGATCCTACGAGCAGTACTTC. Translating gives CASSPGTSGGMGSYEQYF. The rearrangement links TRBV7-2 to TRBJ2-7; 15 bases map to TRBD2. In germline, CDR1 is SGHTA, CDR2 FQGNSA. The CDR3 is 18 residues long. J lost 1 base, V lost 5 bases, and 9 bases had no gene match.

The V call is TRBV2, the J call TRBJ2-3; D is undetermined. The germline V gene encodes CDR1 SNHLY and CDR2 FYNNEI. This CDR3 comprises 12 residues. V was cut by 7 bases and J by 1 base, with 6 bases left in between. The CDR3 here is CASKSGTDTQYF. The CDR3, as DNA: TGTGCCAGCAAAAGCGGCACAGATACGCAGTATTTT.

The chain recombines TRBV29-1 with TRBJ2-7, with unresolved D. The V end was cut by 3 bases, the J end by 2 bases, with 8 bases between. CDR1 and CDR2 from the germline V gene are SQVTM and ANQGSEA. CDR3 length: 12 amino acids. The CDR3, as DNA: TGCAGCGTTGAGCAAGGGCCCTACGAGCAGTACTTC. Residues: CSVEQGPYEQYF.

This clone showed up just a few times. The V call is TRBV9, the J call TRBJ1-4, with 8 bases fitting TRBD1. The ends lost 1 base at V and 5 bases at J; junction bases unmatched: 4. CDR3 size: 15 residues. The germline V gene encodes CDR1 SGDLS and CDR2 YYNGEE. CDR3 nucleotides: TGTGCCAGCAGCGTACGGACAGGGTCGAATGAAAAACTGTTTTTT. This encodes CASSVRTGSNEKLFF.

The rearrangement joins TRBV4-1 to TRBJ2-2; TRBD2 agrees at 7 bases. V gave up 4 bases and J gave up 1 base; unmatched junction bases: 3. Germline CDR1 and CDR2: MGHRA and YSYEKL. The CDR3 has 15 amino acids. In nucleotides, the CDR3 is TGCGCCAGCAGCCTTGGGAGGGGGAACACCGGGGAGCTGTTTTTT. Translating it yields CASSLGRGNTGELFF.

V is TRBV4-1 and J is TRBJ1-1, with a possible D match to TRBD1 (5 bases). This CDR3 has 14 residues. V shed 4 bases and J shed 1 base, with 10 bases lying between them. Germline V CDR1 and CDR2: MGHRA, YSYEKL. The chain's CDR3 is CASSPYGQNTEAFF. In DNA, the CDR3 is TGCGCCAGCAGCCCATACGGACAGAACACTGAAGCTTTCTTT.

The chain is built from TRBV9 and TRBJ2-2; no definite D call. The V end lost 0 bases, the J end lost 4 bases, and 7 bases lay between the germline ends. The length of the CDR3 is 14 residues. Germline CDR1 SGDLS, CDR2 YYNGEE. CDR3 amino acids: CASSVGVVTGELFF. As DNA, the CDR3 is TGTGCCAGCAGCGTAGGGGTCGTCACCGGGGAGCTGTTTTTT.

The rearrangement uses TRBV4-1 and TRBJ2-5, with 8 bases aligning to TRBD1. The V gene end was trimmed by 0 bases and the J gene end by 3 bases; junction bases not matched to a gene: 9. The CDR3 sequence is 17 residues long. Per germline, CDR1 MGHRA and CDR2 YSYEKL. This chain's CDR3 is CASSQEWGQVNKETQYF. The CDR3 region has the DNA TGCGCCAGCAGCCAAGAGTGGGGACAGGTCAACAAAGAGACCCAGTACTTC.

This clone was recorded once. The V and J genes are TRBV6-6 and TRBJ2-7; TRBD1 matches at 8 bases. The CDR3 runs 11 residues. The germline CDR1 and CDR2 sequences are MNHNY and SVGAGI (reference sequence). Here the CDR3 DNA reads TGTGCTAGCGGACAGGGCTACGAGCAGTACTTC. This sequence encodes CASGQGYEQYF.

The rearrangement links TRBV6-1 to TRBJ2-1; 7 bases are a match to TRBD1. The length of the CDR3 is 15 residues. With V trimmed by 3 bases and J by 1 base, 3 bases remained unmatched. CDR1 MNHNS and CDR2 SASEGT come from the germline V gene. CDR3 loop: CASSETGQSYNEQFF. CDR3 sequence (DNA): TGTGCCAGCAGTGAGACAGGGCAATCCTACAATGAGCAGTTCTTC.

V usage is TRBV21-1 and J usage is TRBJ2-7; TRBD1 is the table's D call, not checked against the DNA. TRBV21-1 is flagged as a pseudogene. This CDR3 is 17 amino acids long. The DNA of the CDR3 is TGTGCCAGCAGCAACAATCCAAGACAGGGGGTTACCTACGAGCAGTACTTC. Amino acids: CASSNNPRQGVTYEQYF.

The chain links TRBV20-1 to TRBJ2-5, with unresolved D. The J call could be wrong; TRBJ2-7 is a better fit for the DNA end. The germline V gene has CDR1 DFQATT and CDR2 SNEGSKA (reference sequence). The CDR3 consists of 11 residues. CDR3 loop: CSASSGYEQYF. The CDR3 coding sequence is TGCAGTGCTAGTTCCGGGTACGAGCAGTACTTC.

This clone came up once. This sequence joins TRBV5-8 and TRBJ1-1; no firm D call. CDR1 and CDR2 from the germline V gene are SGHTS and YDEGEE. The CDR3 has 18 amino acids. V dropped 1 base and J dropped 0 bases, with 19 bases sitting between them. CDR3 in amino acids: CASSLSGLTLALNTEAFF. CDR3 DNA: TGTGCCAGCAGCTTGTCCGGACTCACTCTGGCCTTGAACACTGAAGCTTTCTTT.

The chain has TRBV20-1 and TRBJ2-1, with unresolved D. The CDR3 spans 11 residues. The V and J ends lost 3 bases and 0 bases respectively, with 0 bases between them. The germline V gene encodes CDR1 DFQATT and CDR2 SNEGSKA (reference sequence). The CDR3 protein is CSASSYNEQFF. The DNA of the CDR3 is TGCAGTGCTAGCTCCTACAATGAGCAGTTCTTC.

To note about this clone: Other DNA sequences in the sample encode the same CDR3. The chain has TRBV6-5 and TRBJ1-5, with no clear D. V was clipped by 3 bases and J by 3 bases, with 6 bases between them. The CDR3 is made up of 13 amino acids. CDR1 and CDR2 from the germline V gene are MNHEY and SVGAGI. The CDR3 bases are TGTGCCAGCAGTTATGATTCCAATCAGCCCCAGCATTTT. Translated: CASSYDSNQPQHF.

The chain couples TRBV19 to TRBJ1-1; the D is unclear. This CDR3 has 13 amino acids. Germline V gene sequence: CDR1 LNHDA, CDR2 SQIVND (reference sequence). V dropped 3 bases and J dropped 6 bases, with 11 bases sitting between them. DNA for the CDR3: TGTGCCAGTAGTATGACGGCTGGTCCTGAAGCTTTCTTT. Its translation is CASSMTAGPEAFF.

The chain recombines TRBV12-1 with TRBJ2-5; whether TRBD2, the table's D call, matches the DNA was not checked. TRBV12-1 is annotated as a pseudogene. CDR3 size: 15 residues. The CDR3, as DNA: TGTGCCAGCAGCCTTAAGGACTGCCAGGAAGGGACCCAGTACTTC. Its protein is CASSLKDCQEGTQYF.

The chain employs TRBV14 and TRBJ2-5, with TRBD2 identical over 8 bases. Near its end, the DNA agrees better with TRBJ2-7, so the J call may be wrong. The CDR3 totals 15 residues. Germline V gene lookup returns CDR1 SGHDN and CDR2 FVKESK. The CDR3 protein is CASSQGELAAYEQYF. CDR3 DNA sequence: TGTGCCAGCAGCCAAGGGGAACTAGCGGCTTACGAGCAGTACTTC.

This clone was picked up one time. The J gene is TRBJ2-5, the V gene TRBV4-1; possibly TRBD2 for D (5 bases). Trimming left V 1 base short and J 4 bases short, with 13 bases between. CDR1 and CDR2 (germline): MGHRA, YSYEKL. CDR3 length: 15 residues. Written as DNA, the CDR3 is TGCGCCAGCAGCCAAGTAGCGAAGAATGTAGAGACCCAGTACTTC. It is translated as CASSQVAKNVETQYF.

The V and J genes are TRBV7-6 and TRBJ2-7; 13 bases line up with TRBD2. Germline V gene lookup returns CDR1 SGHVS and CDR2 FNYEAQ. J lost 0 bases, V lost 7 bases, and 6 bases had no gene match. The length of the CDR3 is 16 residues. DNA for the CDR3: TGTGCCAGCACCCCACTAGCGGGAGGGAGCTCCTACGAGCAGTACTTC. Its protein is CASTPLAGGSSYEQYF. The variable domain in full, with the rest retrieved from reference TRBV7-6 and TRBJ2-7, is GAGVSQSPRYKVTKRGQDVALRCDPISGHVSLYWYRQALGQGPEFLTYFNYEAQQDKSGLPNDRFSAERPEGSISTLTIQRTEQRDSAMYRCASTPLAGGSSYEQYFGPGTRLTVT.

This clone came up a few times. V and J are TRBV12-5 and TRBJ1-1; TRBD1 aligns across 10 bases. The CDR3 contains 15 residues. The germline CDR1 and CDR2 sequences are LGHNT and FRNRAP. V lost 1 base, J lost 8 bases, and 7 bases stayed unmatched. CDR3: CASGLARGTGAEAFF. As DNA, the CDR3 is TGTGCTAGTGGTTTGGCACGAGGGACAGGGGCAGAAGCTTTCTTT.

The chain links TRBV9 to TRBJ2-5; maybe TRBD2 (6 bases). Between the trimmed V and J ends, which lost 2 bases and 3 bases, there was a span of 11 bases. This CDR3 comprises 14 residues. Germline loops: CDR1 SGDLS, CDR2 YYNGEE. The chain's CDR3 is CASSVGTQEETQYF. In DNA, the CDR3 is TGTGCCAGCAGCGTCGGGACTCAAGAAGAGACCCAGTACTTC.